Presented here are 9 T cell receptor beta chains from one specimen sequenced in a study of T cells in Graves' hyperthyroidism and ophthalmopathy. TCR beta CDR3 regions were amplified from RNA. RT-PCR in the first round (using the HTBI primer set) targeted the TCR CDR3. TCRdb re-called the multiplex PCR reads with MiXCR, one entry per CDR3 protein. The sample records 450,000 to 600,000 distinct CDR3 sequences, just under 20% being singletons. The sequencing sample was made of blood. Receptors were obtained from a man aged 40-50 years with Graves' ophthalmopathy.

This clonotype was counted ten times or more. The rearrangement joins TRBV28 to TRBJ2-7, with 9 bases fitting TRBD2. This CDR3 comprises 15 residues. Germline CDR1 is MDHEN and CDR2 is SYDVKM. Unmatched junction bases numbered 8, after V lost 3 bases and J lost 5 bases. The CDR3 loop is CASSFGAGGPHEQYF. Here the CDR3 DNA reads TGTGCCAGCAGTTTTGGAGCGGGAGGCCCCCACGAGCAGTACTTC.

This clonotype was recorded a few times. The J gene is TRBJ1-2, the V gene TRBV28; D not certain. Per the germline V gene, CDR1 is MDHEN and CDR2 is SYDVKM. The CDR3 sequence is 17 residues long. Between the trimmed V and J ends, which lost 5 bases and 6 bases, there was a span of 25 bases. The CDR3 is CASSPTLEGEGNHGYTF. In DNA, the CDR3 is TGTGCCAGCAGTCCTACCTTAGAGGGAGAGGGCAACCATGGCTACACCTTC.

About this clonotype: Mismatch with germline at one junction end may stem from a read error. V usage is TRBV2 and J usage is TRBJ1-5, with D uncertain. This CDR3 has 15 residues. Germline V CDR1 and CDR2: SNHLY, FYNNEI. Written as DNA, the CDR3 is TGTGCCAGCAGGGCAACAGCCCTTAGCAATCAGCCCCAGCATTTC. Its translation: CASRATALSNQPQHF.

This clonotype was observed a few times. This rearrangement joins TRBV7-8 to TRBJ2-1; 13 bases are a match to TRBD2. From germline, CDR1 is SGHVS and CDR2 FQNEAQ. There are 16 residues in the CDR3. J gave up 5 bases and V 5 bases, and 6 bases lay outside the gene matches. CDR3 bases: TGTGCCAGCAGCGTGGCCGGGACTAGCGGGAACAATGAGCAGTTCTTC. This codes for CASSVAGTSGNNEQFF.

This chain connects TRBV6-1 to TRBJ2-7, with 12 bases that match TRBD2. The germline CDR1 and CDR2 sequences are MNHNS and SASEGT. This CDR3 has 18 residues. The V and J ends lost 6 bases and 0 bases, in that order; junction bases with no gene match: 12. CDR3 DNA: TGTGCCAGCAGAATACCTGGGACTAGCGGGTTCAGCTCCTACGAGCAGTACTTC. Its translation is CASRIPGTSGFSSYEQYF.

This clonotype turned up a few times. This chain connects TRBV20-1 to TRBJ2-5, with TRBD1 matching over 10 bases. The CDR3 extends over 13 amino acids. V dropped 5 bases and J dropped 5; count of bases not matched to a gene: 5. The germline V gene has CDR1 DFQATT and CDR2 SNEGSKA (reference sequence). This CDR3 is CSARQGADETQYF. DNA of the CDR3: TGCAGTGCTCGACAGGGGGCGGATGAGACCCAGTACTTC.

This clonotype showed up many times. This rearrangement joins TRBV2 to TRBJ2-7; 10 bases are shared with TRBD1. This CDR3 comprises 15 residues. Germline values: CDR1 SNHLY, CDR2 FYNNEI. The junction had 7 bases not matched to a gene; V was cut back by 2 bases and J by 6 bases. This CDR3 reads CASSEPGTGVPEQYF. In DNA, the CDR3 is TGTGCCAGCAGTGAACCCGGGACAGGGGTGCCCGAGCAGTACTTC.

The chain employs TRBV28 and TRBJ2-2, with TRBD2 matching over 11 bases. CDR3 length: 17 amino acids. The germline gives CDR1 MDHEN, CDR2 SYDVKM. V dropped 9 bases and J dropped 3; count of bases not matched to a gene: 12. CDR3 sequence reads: CASGSPSSGRHTGELFF. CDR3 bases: TGTGCCAGTGGAAGTCCCTCTAGCGGGAGGCACACCGGGGAGCTGTTTTTT.

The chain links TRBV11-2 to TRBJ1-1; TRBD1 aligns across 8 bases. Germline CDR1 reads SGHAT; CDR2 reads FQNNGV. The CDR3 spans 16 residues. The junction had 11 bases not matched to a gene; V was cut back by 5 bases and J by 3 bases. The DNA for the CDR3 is TGTGCCAGCAGCCAAAGGACAGGGCGGGGCGACACTGAAGCTTTCTTT. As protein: CASSQRTGRGDTEAFF.